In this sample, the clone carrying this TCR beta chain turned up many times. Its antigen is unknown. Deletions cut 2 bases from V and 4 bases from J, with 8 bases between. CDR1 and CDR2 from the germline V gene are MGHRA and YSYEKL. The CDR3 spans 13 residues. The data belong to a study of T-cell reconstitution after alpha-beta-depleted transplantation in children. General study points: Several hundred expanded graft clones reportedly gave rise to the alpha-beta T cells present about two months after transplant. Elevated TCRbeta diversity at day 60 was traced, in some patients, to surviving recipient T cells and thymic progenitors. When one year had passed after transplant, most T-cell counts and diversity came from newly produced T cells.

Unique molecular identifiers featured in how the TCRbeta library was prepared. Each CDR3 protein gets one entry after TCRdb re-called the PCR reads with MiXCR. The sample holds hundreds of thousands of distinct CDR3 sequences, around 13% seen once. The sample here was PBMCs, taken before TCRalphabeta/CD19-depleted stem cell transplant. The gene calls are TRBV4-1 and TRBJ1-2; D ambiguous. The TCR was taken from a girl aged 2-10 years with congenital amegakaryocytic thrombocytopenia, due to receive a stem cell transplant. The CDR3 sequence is CASSQNAGYGYTF. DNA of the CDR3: TGCGCCAGCAGCCAAAATGCGGGCTATGGCTACACCTTC.